The clone carrying this T cell receptor beta chain was found a few times. Its matching antigen is unknown. This sample is drawn from a study of T cells after yellow fever vaccination. 5'RACE template switching produced TCR cDNA carrying a universal primer site and UMIs. TCRdb ran MiXCR on the 5' RACE reads and lists one entry per CDR3 protein. The sample carries hundreds of thousands of distinct CDR3 sequences, roughly 14% recorded once. The germline gives CDR1 ENHRY, CDR2 SYGVKD. The CDR3 contains 15 residues. V was pared by 0 bases and J by 7 bases, with 13 bases between. Study results and limitations: A large majority of primary-vaccination clones showed up again after the booster (96% CD4, around 88% CD8). Weaker overall was a secondary response that nonetheless peaked faster, on day 5 versus 15.

This TCR came from a man aged 25 to 40 who received the YFV17D yellow fever vaccine. The chain uses TRBV10-3 and TRBJ1-5; D ambiguous. Sequences were derived from PBMCs, sampled on the day of the yellow fever booster vaccination. The DNA for the CDR3 is TGTGCCATCAGTGAGTCGATAGACGGGGTGCAGCCCCAGCATTTT. It yields the protein CAISESIDGVQPQHF.